This record covers a single TCR beta chain. The data are from a study of blood T cell repertoires in COVID-19. Overall study: There were acute and convalescent COVID-19 samples, and they came from the United States, Italy and Spain. PBMCs, B-cell-depleted T cells, or T cells provided the cDNA or gDNA that made up the material.

Trimming removed 5 bases from V and 5 bases from J; junction bases left unmatched: 3. The CDR3 length is 14 residues. Looked up from germline, CDR1 is WNHNN and CDR2 is SYGVQD (reference sequence). Original analysis: The authors estimated nucleated cell counts from reference gene primer amplification. Generated by immunoSEQ multiplex PCR, the TCRdb table keeps only in-frame clones and is missing some. Clonal size and the V and J genes are those of that table, whereas D and trimming came from the DNA. The data show some 51,000 clones, with 75% to 90% seen just once and 1% to 1.5% held by the top ten. This TCR derives from a man aged 60 to 69 with acute or convalescent COVID-19. The genes are TRBV10-1 and TRBJ2-3, with 11 bases fitting TRBD1. Sequenced: peripheral blood. In DNA form, the CDR3 reads TGCGCCAGCAGTCCGGGACAGGGGGTAGATACGCAGTATTTT. The encoded protein is CASSPGQGVDTQYF.